This T cell receptor beta chain was profiled in a study of a mutant IDH1 vaccine in newly diagnosed glioma (dated by TCRdb to the early 2020s). Study-level background: In the chemotherapy-containing groups, vaccination started alongside temozolomide cycles, whereas in patients who had radiotherapy alone it started 4-6 weeks after radiotherapy. Of the 32 patients who were treated, about 62% were male and 37.5% were female, and the mean age was roughly 40 years. Prior to enrollment, patients had been given standard therapy consisting of radiotherapy alone, temozolomide alone, or radiochemotherapy with temozolomide, with the combination given to most patients. The week-35 safety follow-up was designated visit V12, and the week-47 end of study was designated visit V13. Peripheral blood was collected at six visits: V03 (baseline), V05, V07, V10, V12 and V13. For exploratory analyses, longitudinal TCRB deep sequencing was carried out in some 25 treated patients wherever samples were available. Here is what the overall study found, with its caveats: Vaccine-induced immune responses across multiple MHC alleles were detected in approximately 93% of patients. Selection of PBMC samples for TCRB deep sequencing was based on availability. The authors stated that sample limitations prevented analyses of patient blood samples from being reproduced. Pseudoprogression appeared unrelated to alterations in the top peripheral T cell clonotypes detected by TCRB sequencing.

The CDR3 spans 14 residues, from the cysteine through the phenylalanine. Only the CDR3 DNA stays, 42 bases, in frame from base 1. CDR1 and CDR2, per the germline V gene, are LGHNA and YSLEER. From V the trimming removes 3 bases and from J it removes 2 bases, while the gene matches leave 1 base of the junction unaccounted for. The sample's time point label, in plain terms: week 35, safety follow-up. Each vaccine dose was 300 ug of a 20-mer mutant IDH1 peptide in Montanide, given subcutaneously with topical imiquimod. Patients received eight vaccinations in weeks 1, 3, 5, 7, 11, 15, 19 and 23, corresponding to visits V03 through V10. The donors had newly diagnosed IDH1-mutant astrocytomas of WHO grade 3 or 4 that showed loss of nuclear ATRX. The samples were drawn from NOA16, a multicentre, single-arm, open-label phase I trial in Germany that tested a mutant IDH1 peptide vaccine in humans for the first time. The DNeasy Blood and Tissue Kit was used to extract genomic DNA from EDTA blood for TCRB sequencing.

Notes on this clone: The antigen it recognizes is unknown. Qualities for individual bases were not recorded, and no much larger clone is one base off.

Preparation of the library involved the immunoSEQ multiplex PCR assay. The hsTCRB Kit was used according to the manufacturer's protocol to amplify rearranged TCR beta chain sequences. TCRB libraries were sequenced on an Illumina MiSeq. Per the source publication's procedure: The kit vendor's proprietary platform handled demultiplexing, trimming and gene mapping. This is the immuneACCESS table as TCRdb keeps it, with only in-frame sequences that have V and J called. A part of the clones is gone; compared with another copy, unresolved V genes explain less than half, and the rest is unexplained. V, J and clone size derive from that table, while D and trimming were established from the DNA sequence. Here the sample has tens of thousands of clones; 80% occur a single time. The top ten hold approximately 2.9% of the sample.

The sequencing used PBMCs, collected from a glioma patient whose treatment included an IDH1 peptide vaccine. The chain links TRBV4-3 with TRBJ1-2, with 9 bases aligning to TRBD1. This TCR was recovered from a man aged 35 to 55 with glioma. Some clones in this sample may be carry-over from other donors' samples. The sequence in DNA is TGCGCCAGCAGCCAGGGGACAGGGAACTATGGCTACACCTTC. Its protein product is CASSQGTGNYGYTF.